Below are 27 T cell receptor beta chains sequenced from a single sample in a study of control samples from healthy donors and cancer patients. Generated by immunoSEQ multiplex PCR, the TCRdb table keeps only in-frame clones and is missing some. The data show 100,000 to 150,000 clones, more than 75% seen once. Sequencing was performed on blood. The receptors were sampled from a man in his 60s in good health.

The chain is built from TRBV7-7 and TRBJ1-4, with D perhaps matching TRBD1 (5 bases). V was shortened by 3 bases and J by 5 bases, with 13 bases between the two germline ends. Per the germline V gene, CDR1 is SSHAT and CDR2 is FNYEAQ (reference sequence). The CDR3 runs to 15 residues. The CDR3 nucleotides are TGTGCCAGCAGCTTTTCCGACAGTATAAATGAAAAACTGTTTTTT. Protein sequence: CASSFSDSINEKLFF.

The rearrangement joins TRBV28 to TRBJ1-5; D is perhaps TRBD1 (6 bases). V lost 6 bases to trimming and J lost 1 base, with 13 bases between them. Per the germline V gene, CDR1 is MDHEN and CDR2 is SYDVKM. The CDR3 spans 15 residues. For the CDR3, the DNA is TGTGCCAGCAGACACCCACAGGGCAGCAATCAGCCCCAGCATTTT. This codes for CASRHPQGSNQPQHF.

This chain joins TRBV18 and TRBJ1-1, with unresolved D. The V and J ends lost 3 bases and 1 base respectively, with 9 bases between them. This CDR3 contains 14 residues. Germline V CDR1 and CDR2: KGHSH, LQKENI. The CDR3 sequence is CASSPLDGNTEAFF. In DNA, the CDR3 is TGTGCCAGCTCACCGTTGGACGGGAACACTGAAGCTTTCTTT.

The chain carries TRBV7-2 and TRBJ1-5, with D hard to call. Germline values: CDR1 SGHTA, CDR2 FQGNSA. The CDR3 covers 15 residues. The ends were cut back, 1 base at V and 0 bases at J, with 7 bases in the middle. The CDR3, as DNA: TGTGCCAGCAGCTTAGTGGCAGGTAGCAATCAGCCCCAGCATTTT. Its protein is CASSLVAGSNQPQHF.

Here the CDR3 DNA reads TGTGCCAGCACCTCCAGCGGAAACACCATATATTTT. Amino acid sequence: CASTSSGNTIYF. V and J are TRBV6-5 and TRBJ1-3; D is undetermined. This CDR3 has 12 amino acids. V lost 7 bases and J lost 4, with 8 bases in between. Per the germline V gene, CDR1 is MNHEY and CDR2 is SVGAGI.

The chain has TRBV25-1 and TRBJ1-1; TRBD1 aligns across 10 bases. Germline V gene data show CDR1 as MGHDK and CDR2 as SYGVNS. This CDR3 has 16 residues. With V trimmed by 1 base and J by 4 bases, 6 bases remained unmatched. CDR3 region: CASSESRTGGFTEAFF. CDR3 sequence (DNA): TGTGCCAGCAGTGAATCACGGACAGGGGGTTTCACTGAAGCTTTCTTT.

The chain has TRBV18 and TRBJ2-2, with no clear D. The germline gives CDR1 KGHSH, CDR2 LQKENI. This CDR3 is 15 amino acids long. V was trimmed by 0 bases and J by 3 bases, leaving 8 bases between them. CDR3 region: CASSPPSAYTGELFF. CDR3 sequence (DNA): TGTGCCAGCTCACCACCGTCGGCCTACACCGGGGAGCTGTTTTTT.

This clone was recorded once. Other nucleotide sequences in the sample specify the same CDR3. The chain employs TRBV18 and TRBJ2-6; TRBD2 might be the D (7 bases). The CDR3 runs to 17 residues. Germline loops: CDR1 KGHSH, CDR2 LQKENI. Trimming removed 3 bases from V and 0 bases from J, with 12 bases in between. The CDR3 spells CASSPGGPRSGANVLTF. The CDR3 nucleotides read TGTGCCAGCTCACCGGGGGGGCCGCGCTCTGGGGCCAACGTCCTGACTTTC.

This chain connects TRBV6-6 to TRBJ2-2; D is possibly TRBD1 (6 bases). Germline V gene lookup returns CDR1 MNHNY and CDR2 SVGAGI (reference sequence). The CDR3 is 16 residues long. V shed 2 bases and J shed 1 base, with 11 bases lying between them. The DNA for the CDR3 is TGTGCCAGCAGTTACGGGGGACAAGGGAACACCGGGGAGCTGTTTTTT. Translation gives CASSYGGQGNTGELFF.

The chain uses TRBV2 and TRBJ2-3; D gene ambiguous. From germline, CDR1 is SNHLY and CDR2 FYNNEI. The germline V and J ends were trimmed by 2 bases and 3 bases, with 12 bases remaining between them. This CDR3 contains 15 residues. The CDR3 loop is CASSERLVGTDTQYF. CDR3 DNA: TGTGCCAGCAGTGAAAGGCTAGTAGGGACAGATACGCAGTATTTT.

The chain joins TRBV7-2 to TRBJ2-3; TRBD2 matches at 8 bases. Germline values: CDR1 SGHTA, CDR2 FQGNSA. CDR3 size: 14 residues. The J segment lost 6 bases and the V segment lost 6 bases, leaving 8 bases of the junction unmatched. The CDR3 DNA sequence: TGTGCCAGCAGGACTGGACTAGCCCGGGATACGCAGTATTTT. Encoded protein: CASRTGLARDTQYF.

This clone appeared a single time. The CDR3 sequence: CASSLMGTAYSPLHF. CDR3 coding DNA: TGTGCCAGCAGCTTAATGGGGACAGCCTATTCACCCCTCCACTTT. This rearrangement joins TRBV7-3 to TRBJ1-6, with 7 bases that match TRBD1. V lost 1 base and J lost 8; bases outside the gene matches: 5. CDR3 size: 15 residues. From germline, CDR1 is SGHTA and CDR2 FQGTGA.

CDR3 nucleotide sequence: TGTGCCATTTCTCGGGACAGATACTATGGCTACACCTTC. It translates to CAISRDRYYGYTF. This sequence joins TRBV24-1 and TRBJ1-2, with 7 bases fitting TRBD1. Germline CDR1 is KGHDR and CDR2 is SFDVKD. The CDR3 loop spans 13 amino acids. Trimming cost V 11 bases and J 3 bases; bases outside gene matches: 8.

V usage is TRBV28 and J usage is TRBJ2-3; tentative D call: TRBD2 (6 bases). Per germline, CDR1 MDHEN and CDR2 SYDVKM. This CDR3 spans 16 amino acids. The V gene lost 0 bases and the J gene lost 3 bases, with 13 bases spanning the gap. CDR3 sequence: CASSLWEGSFTDTQYF. CDR3 DNA: TGTGCCAGCAGTTTATGGGAGGGGTCATTTACAGATACGCAGTATTTT. The full variable domain, completed using reference TRBV28 and TRBJ2-3, is DVKVTQSSRYLVKRTGEKVFLECVQDMDHENMFWYRQDPGLGLRLIYFSYDVKMKEKGDIPEGYSVSREKKERFSLILESASTNQTSMYLCASSLWEGSFTDTQYFGPGTRLTVL.

The chain has TRBV24-1 and TRBJ2-3, with D maybe TRBD1 (6 bases). Trimming pared 4 bases from V and 0 bases from J, leaving 19 bases between. CDR1 and CDR2 (germline): KGHDR, SFDVKD. The CDR3 is 18 amino acids. CDR3: CATSDRSFYRDSTDTQYF. The CDR3 DNA follows: TGTGCCACCAGTGACCGCTCCTTCTACAGGGACAGCACAGATACGCAGTATTTT.

J is TRBJ2-1 and V is TRBV5-1; tentatively, D is TRBD1 (5 bases). The CDR3 length is 13 residues. V was shortened by 3 bases and J by 4 bases, with 8 bases between the two germline ends. Germline CDR1 and CDR2: SGHRS and YFSETQ. CDR3 sequence reads: CASSSREYNEQFF. The CDR3 DNA reads TGCGCCAGCAGCTCCAGGGAATACAATGAGCAGTTCTTC.

This chain joins TRBV7-2 and TRBJ1-2; D remains unclear. V dropped 2 bases and J dropped 4 bases, with 11 bases sitting between them. In germline, CDR1 is SGHTA, CDR2 FQGNSA. The CDR3 extends over 14 amino acids. In nucleotides, the CDR3 is TGTGCCAGCAGCTTATATCTTGACCCCTATGGCTACACCTTC. It translates to CASSLYLDPYGYTF.

There are a few counts of this clone. The rearrangement uses TRBV28 and TRBJ1-6, with TRBD1 matching over 7 bases. Germline loops: CDR1 MDHEN, CDR2 SYDVKM. The J segment lost 6 bases and the V segment lost 6 bases, leaving 5 bases of the junction unmatched. The CDR3 is made up of 14 amino acids. The CDR3 DNA reads as TGTGCCAGCAGGTTAACAGGGGTTAATTCACCCCTCCACTTT. Amino acid sequence: CASRLTGVNSPLHF.

The chain couples TRBV10-1 to TRBJ1-6; 10 positions agree with TRBD1. The V gene's germline CDR1 is WNHNN and CDR2 SYGVQD (reference sequence). Trimming at V came to 10 bases and at J to 1 base, leaving 13 bases not matched to a gene. CDR3 size: 18 residues. The CDR3, as DNA: TGCGCCACCCCGGGACAGGGGCCTGTGGGGTCCTATAATTCACCCCTCCACTTT. It specifies CATPGQGPVGSYNSPLHF.

The rearrangement links TRBV28 to TRBJ1-1; a possible D gene is TRBD1 (5 bases). The CDR3 spans 13 residues. Germline lookup yields CDR1 MDHEN and CDR2 SYDVKM. V lost 7 bases and J 1 base, leaving 10 bases between the germline ends. The CDR3 loop reads CASKGSSNTEAFF. In DNA form, the CDR3 reads TGTGCCAGCAAGGGGAGCTCGAACACTGAAGCTTTCTTT.

The rearrangement joins TRBV18 to TRBJ1-3; D remains ambiguous. The CDR3 is 14 residues long. V dropped 4 bases and J dropped 6 bases, with 13 bases sitting between them. Germline assignment: CDR1 KGHSH and CDR2 LQKENI. The DNA for the CDR3 is TGTGCCAGCTCACTGACGATCGGTCAAAACACCATATATTTT. Protein sequence: CASSLTIGQNTIYF.

The CDR3 region has the DNA TGCAGCGTTGAAGATTGGCGGGGGTTGGGGACTTCGGGCTACACCTTC. Amino acid sequence: CSVEDWRGLGTSGYTF. V and J are TRBV29-1 and TRBJ1-2; TRBD1 might be the D (5 bases). The V gene's germline CDR1 is SQVTM and CDR2 ANQGSEA. The CDR3 totals 16 residues. V lost 0 bases, J lost 8 bases, and 22 bases lay in between.

The chain uses TRBV19 and TRBJ1-5; possible D gene TRBD1, 5 bases. Per the germline V gene, CDR1 is LNHDA and CDR2 is SQIVND (reference sequence). Deletions cut 7 bases from V and 2 bases from J, with 12 bases between. This CDR3 is built from 14 residues. The CDR3 DNA is TGTGCCAGTAACCTGGTGGGGGGCAATCAGCCCCAGCATTTT. Amino acids: CASNLVGGNQPQHF. Looking up the rest from reference TRBV19 and TRBJ1-5 gives the full variable domain: DGGITQSPKYLFRKEGQNVTLSCEQNLNHDAMYWYRQDPGQGLRLIYYSQIVNDFQKGDIAEGYSVSREKKESFPLTVTSAQKNPTAFYLCASNLVGGNQPQHFGDGTRLSIL.

The chain is built from TRBV4-3 and TRBJ2-3; 10 bases are shared with TRBD1. Germline CDR1 LGHNA, CDR2 YSLEER. There are 16 residues in the CDR3. With V trimmed by 0 bases and J by 3 bases, 3 bases remained unmatched. CDR3: CASSQDRDRGTDTQYF. DNA of the CDR3: TGCGCCAGCAGCCAAGACCGGGACAGGGGTACAGATACGCAGTATTTT.

The J gene is TRBJ1-3, the V gene TRBV28, with unresolved D. The CDR3 is made up of 15 amino acids. Trimming removed 5 bases at V and 4 bases at J, with 15 bases between. Looked up from germline, CDR1 is MDHEN and CDR2 is SYDVKM. DNA for the CDR3: TGTGCCAGCAGTCCTATACGGCCTTCCGGAAACACCATATATTTT. This gives the protein CASSPIRPSGNTIYF.

This clone is a singleton in its sample. CDR3 amino acids: CASSLKQGPDTEAFF. The CDR3 DNA follows: TGTGCCAGCTCACTGAAACAAGGGCCTGACACTGAAGCTTTCTTT. The chain has TRBV18 and TRBJ1-1; D uncertain. CDR3 length: 15 residues. Germline-derived CDR1 and CDR2 are KGHSH and LQKENI. V shed 4 bases and J shed 3 bases, with 15 bases lying between them. Filled out from reference TRBV18 and TRBJ1-1, the complete variable domain reads NAGVMQNPRHLVRRRGQEARLRCSPMKGHSHVYWYRQLPEEGLKFMVYLQKENIIDESGMPKERFSAEFPKEGPSILRIQQVVRGDSAAYFCASSLKQGPDTEAFFGQGTRLTVV.

V usage is TRBV6-5 and J usage is TRBJ2-2, with D perhaps TRBD1 (6 bases). This CDR3 has 15 residues. Between the trimmed V and J ends, which lost 5 bases and 3 bases, there was a span of 13 bases. The germline CDR1 and CDR2 sequences are MNHEY and SVGAGI. CDR3 sequence (DNA): TGTGCCAGCAGTACTATCCCAGGGGACACCGGGGAGCTGTTTTTT. Translated: CASSTIPGDTGELFF.